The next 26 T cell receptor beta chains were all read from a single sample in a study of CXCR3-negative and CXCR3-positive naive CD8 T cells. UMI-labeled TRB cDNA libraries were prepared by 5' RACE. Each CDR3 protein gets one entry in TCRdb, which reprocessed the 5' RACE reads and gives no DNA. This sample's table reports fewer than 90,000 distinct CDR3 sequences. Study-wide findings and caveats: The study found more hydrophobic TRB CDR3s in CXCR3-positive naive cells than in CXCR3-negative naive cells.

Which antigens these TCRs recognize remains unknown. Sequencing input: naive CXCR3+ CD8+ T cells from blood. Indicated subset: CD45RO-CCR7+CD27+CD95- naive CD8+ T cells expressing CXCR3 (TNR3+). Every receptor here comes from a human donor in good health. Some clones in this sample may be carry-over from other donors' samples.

This CDR3 is CASSPVGGSYEQYF. The rearrangement uses TRBV4-3 and TRBJ2-7. Germline values: CDR1 LGHNA, CDR2 YSLEER. The length of the CDR3 is 14 residues.

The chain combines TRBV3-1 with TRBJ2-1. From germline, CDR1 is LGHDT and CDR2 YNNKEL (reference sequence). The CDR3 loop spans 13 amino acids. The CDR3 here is CASSQKAGNEQFF.

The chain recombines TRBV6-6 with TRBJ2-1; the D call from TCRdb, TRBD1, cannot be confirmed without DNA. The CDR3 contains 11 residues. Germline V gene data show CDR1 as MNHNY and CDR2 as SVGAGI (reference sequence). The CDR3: CASSPGQEQFF.

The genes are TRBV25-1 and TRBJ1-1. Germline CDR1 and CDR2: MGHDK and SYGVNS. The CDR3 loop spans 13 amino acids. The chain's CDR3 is CASSDYMNTEAFF.

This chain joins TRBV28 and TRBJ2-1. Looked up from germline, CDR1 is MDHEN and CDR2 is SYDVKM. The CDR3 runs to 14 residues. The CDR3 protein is CASSSGSLYNEQFF.

The CDR3 sequence: CSVEDLGEGQPQHF. The chain carries TRBV29-1 and TRBJ1-5. Germline V gives CDR1 SQVTM, CDR2 ANQGSEA. This CDR3 spans 14 amino acids. The whole variable domain, remainder taken from reference TRBV29-1 and TRBJ1-5, is SAVISQKPSRDICQRGTSLTIQCQVDSQVTMMFWYRQQPGQSLTLIATANQGSEATYESGFVIDKFPISRPNLTFSTLTVSNMSPEDSSIYLCSVEDLGEGQPQHFGDGTRLSIL.

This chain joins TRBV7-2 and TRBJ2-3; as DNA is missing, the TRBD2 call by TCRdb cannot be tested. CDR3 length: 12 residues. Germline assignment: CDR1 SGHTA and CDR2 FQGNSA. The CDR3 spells CASSWIADTQYF.

The chain's CDR3 is CSARGGYEQYF. V usage is TRBV20-1 and J usage is TRBJ2-7; TCRdb designates TRBD2, a call that cannot be tested without DNA. The CDR3 has 11 residues. The germline gives CDR1 DFQATT, CDR2 SNEGSKA (reference sequence).

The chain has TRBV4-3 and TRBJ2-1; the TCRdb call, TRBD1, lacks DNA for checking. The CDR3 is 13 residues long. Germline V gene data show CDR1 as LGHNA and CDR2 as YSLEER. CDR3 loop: CASSQDKGVVRFF.

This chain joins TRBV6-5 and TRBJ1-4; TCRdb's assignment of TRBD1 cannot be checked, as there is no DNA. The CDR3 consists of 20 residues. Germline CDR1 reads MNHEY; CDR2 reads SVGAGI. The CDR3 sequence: CASSPFTFGQGGLTNEKLFF.

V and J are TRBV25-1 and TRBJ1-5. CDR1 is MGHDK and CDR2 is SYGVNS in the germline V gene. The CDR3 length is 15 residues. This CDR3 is CASSEVGSSNQPQHF.

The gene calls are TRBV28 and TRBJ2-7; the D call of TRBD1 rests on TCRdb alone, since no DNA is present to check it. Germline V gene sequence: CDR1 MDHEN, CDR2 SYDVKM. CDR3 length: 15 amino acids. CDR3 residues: CASSPWGGRMYEQYF.

CDR3 sequence: CSVEAEGTTGELFF. This sequence joins TRBV29-1 and TRBJ2-2; TCRdb gives TRBD1 as the D gene, but with no DNA this cannot be confirmed. The CDR3 is made up of 14 amino acids. Germline assignment: CDR1 SQVTM and CDR2 ANQGSEA.

CDR3 residues: CASSWARVGGDTEAFF. This chain links TRBV6-6 with TRBJ1-1; TCRdb returns TRBD1, unconfirmable since there is no DNA. The CDR3 consists of 16 residues. CDR1 is MNHNY and CDR2 is SVGAGI in the germline V gene (reference sequence).

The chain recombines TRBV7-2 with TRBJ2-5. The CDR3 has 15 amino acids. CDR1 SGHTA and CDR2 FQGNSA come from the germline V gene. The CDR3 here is CASSLVYSTKETQYF.

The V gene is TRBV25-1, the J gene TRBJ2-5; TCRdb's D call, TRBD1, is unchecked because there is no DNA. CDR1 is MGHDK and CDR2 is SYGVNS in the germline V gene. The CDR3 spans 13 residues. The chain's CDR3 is CASSDEGGETQYF.

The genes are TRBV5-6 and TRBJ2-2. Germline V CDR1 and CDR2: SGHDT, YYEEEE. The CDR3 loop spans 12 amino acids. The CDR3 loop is CASSLAGGELFF.

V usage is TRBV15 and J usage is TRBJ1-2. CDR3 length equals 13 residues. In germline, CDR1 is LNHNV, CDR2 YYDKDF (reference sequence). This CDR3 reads CATSSADGSGYTF. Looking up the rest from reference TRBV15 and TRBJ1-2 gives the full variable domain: DAMVIQNPRYQVTQFGKPVTLSCSQTLNHNVMYWYQQKSSQAPKLLFHYYDKDFNNEADTPDNFQSRRPNTSFCFLDIRSPGLGDTAMYLCATSSADGSGYTFGSGTRLTVV.

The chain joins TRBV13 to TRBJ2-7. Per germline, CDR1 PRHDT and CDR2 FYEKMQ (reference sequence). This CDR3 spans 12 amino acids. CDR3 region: CASSLPGYEQYF.

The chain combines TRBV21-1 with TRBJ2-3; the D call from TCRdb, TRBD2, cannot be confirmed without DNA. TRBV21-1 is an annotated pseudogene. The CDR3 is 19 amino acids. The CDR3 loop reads CATWLLWGVVRIYADTQYF.

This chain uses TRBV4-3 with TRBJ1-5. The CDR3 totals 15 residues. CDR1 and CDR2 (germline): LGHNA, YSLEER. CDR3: CASSQEMAGLQPQHF.

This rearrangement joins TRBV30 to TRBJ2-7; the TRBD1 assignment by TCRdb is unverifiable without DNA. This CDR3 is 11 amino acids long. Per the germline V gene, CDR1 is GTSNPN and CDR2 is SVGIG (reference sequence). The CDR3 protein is CAGNRGYEQYF.

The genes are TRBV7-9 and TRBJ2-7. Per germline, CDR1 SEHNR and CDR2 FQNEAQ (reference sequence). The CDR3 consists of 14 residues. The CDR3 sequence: CASRPKTNSYEQYF.

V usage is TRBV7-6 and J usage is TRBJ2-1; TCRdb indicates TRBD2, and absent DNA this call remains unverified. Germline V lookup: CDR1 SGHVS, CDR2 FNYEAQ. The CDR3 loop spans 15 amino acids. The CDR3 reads CASSLYSGGRNEQFF.

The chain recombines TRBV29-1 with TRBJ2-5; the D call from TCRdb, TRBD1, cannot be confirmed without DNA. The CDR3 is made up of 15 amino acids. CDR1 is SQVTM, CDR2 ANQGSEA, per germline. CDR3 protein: CSVEGVSGGIETQYF.

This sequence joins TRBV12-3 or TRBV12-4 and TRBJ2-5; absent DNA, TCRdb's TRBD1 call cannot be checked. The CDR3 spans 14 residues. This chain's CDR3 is CASSLAPGGETQYF.